The clone carrying this T cell receptor beta chain was counted many times. The antigen is undetermined. Time point here: newly diagnosed GD, antithyroid drugs for less than 3 months. PBMC RNA was the source of the TCR library. This record belongs to a study of regulatory T cells in long-lasting Graves disease. Investigators prepared the TCR beta libraries by applying iRepertoire HTBI primers and Arm-PCR of CDR3 regions. As originally analysed: Taken together, the samples had fewer than 70 TRBV and 13 to 15 TRBJ segments identified. TCRdb analysed the multiplex PCR reads with MiXCR anew, one entry per CDR3 protein. The V and J calls and clone size are TCRdb's, not the authors'. The table has hundreds of thousands of distinct CDR3 sequences, around 11% seen once. J lost 11 bases, V lost 1 base, and 1 base had no gene match. Germline CDR1 is SGHKS and CDR2 is YYEKEE (reference sequence). CDR3 length: 13 residues.

General observations from the study: Sampling was limited to peripheral blood rather than thyroid tissue. For persistent Graves' patients, TCR diversity was lower than for newly diagnosed ones.

These data were likewise used in another study, on T cells in Graves' hyperthyroidism and ophthalmopathy. From that second work: The study defined stable Graves' hyperthyroidism as no ophthalmopathy progression within 18 months.

This receptor was taken from a woman in her twenties or thirties with Graves disease. The V call is TRBV5-5, the J call TRBJ2-3; 13 bases line up with TRBD2. Sequenced here: peripheral blood mononuclear cells (PBMCs), sampled at new diagnosis, from a patient treated with antithyroid drugs. Here the CDR3 DNA reads TGTGCCAGCAGCTTGAGACTAGCGGGAGGGCAGTATTTT. It yields the protein CASSLRLAGGQYF.